Sequencing of this T cell receptor beta chain was carried out in a study of blood T cell repertoires in COVID-19. About the study: Some COVID-19 samples were acute and others convalescent; all came from the United States, Italy and Spain.

Study processing details: From reference gene primer amplification, estimates of nucleated cell counts were derived. Method: immunoSEQ multiplex PCR; TCRdb's copy keeps in-frame clones and lacks some. V and J calls and clone size are given by that table; D and trimming were obtained from the DNA. The sample lists about 400,000 clones, approximately 87% occurring once. Study members were between roughly 18 and 89 years old and lived in approximately 25 US regions. Allocation to cohorts depended on clinical history reported by the participants. Trimming took 4 bases from V and 2 from J; bases not matched to a gene: 10. CDR3 length: 16 amino acids. Germline loops: CDR1 KGHSH, CDR2 LQKENI.

This receptor was obtained from a young woman with acute COVID-19. The chain recombines TRBV18 with TRBJ1-1, with 7 bases lining up with TRBD1. Sequencing was performed on PBMCs or T cells enriched from blood (not recorded which). CDR3 DNA sequence: TGTGCCAGCTCACGCGGACAGGTTCCCCAAAACACTGAAGCTTTCTTT. This sequence encodes CASSRGQVPQNTEAFF.